The 11 T cell receptor beta chains listed next were all sequenced from one sample in a study of identical twins. MiXCR was run by TCRdb on the 5' RACE reads, yielding one entry per CDR3 protein. Of 460,000 or so distinct CDR3 sequences in the sample, over 12% were seen once. The data also belong to a second study, concerning yellow fever vaccine responses in identical twins.

The specimen was CD4+ T cells sorted from blood. These receptors were collected from a woman aged 18-30 years in good health.

The table lists this clonotype with many counts. The rearrangement joins TRBV10-3 to TRBJ1-5; possible D gene TRBD1, 6 bases. The length of the CDR3 is 14 residues. Looked up from germline, CDR1 is ENHRY and CDR2 is SYGVKD. V was cut by 3 bases and J by 2 bases, with 8 bases left in between. The CDR3 region has the DNA TGTGCCATCAGTGAACAGGGAGGCAATCAGCCCCAGCATTTT. This gives the protein CAISEQGGNQPQHF.

This clonotype was seen many times. This chain connects TRBV5-1 to TRBJ2-1, with 8 positions matching TRBD1. The CDR3 extends over 15 amino acids. V dropped 4 bases and J dropped 6; count of bases not matched to a gene: 9. The V gene's germline CDR1 is SGHRS and CDR2 YFSETQ. As DNA, the CDR3 is TGCGCCAGCAGCCGCACCGGGACAGGAATCAATGAGCAGTTCTTC. Its translation is CASSRTGTGINEQFF.

The rearrangement joins TRBV7-2 to TRBJ2-3; D not resolved. Germline V gene data show CDR1 as SGHTA and CDR2 as FQGNSA. Between the trimmed V and J ends, which lost 0 bases and 6 bases, there was a span of 7 bases. The CDR3 totals 13 residues. The CDR3 loop is CASSLAARDTQYF. The CDR3 DNA sequence: TGTGCCAGCAGCTTAGCCGCTCGGGATACGCAGTATTTT. The full variable domain, its missing parts supplied by reference TRBV7-2 and TRBJ2-3, is GAGVSQSPSNKVTEKGKDVELRCDPISGHTALYWYRQSLGQGLEFLIYFQGNSAPDKSGLPSDRFSAERTGGSVSTLTIQRTQQEDSAVYLCASSLAARDTQYFGPGTRLTVL.

This clonotype was picked up a small number of times. J is TRBJ2-7 and V is TRBV2, with 8 bases fitting TRBD1. With V trimmed by 5 bases and J by 5 bases, 2 bases remained unmatched. The CDR3 loop spans 12 amino acids. The germline gives CDR1 SNHLY, CDR2 FYNNEI. As DNA, the CDR3 is TGTGCCAGCAGTAGCAGGGGGCACGAGCAGTACTTC. Protein: CASSSRGHEQYF.

The chain uses TRBV10-2 and TRBJ2-5, with TRBD2 matching over 8 bases. CDR1 is WSHSY and CDR2 is SAAADI in the germline V gene. The CDR3 loop spans 17 amino acids. V was pared by 4 bases and J by 1 base, with 11 bases of the junction left unmatched. CDR3 sequence reads: CASSAGLGVYPQETQYF. As DNA, the CDR3 is TGCGCCAGCAGTGCGGGACTAGGGGTCTACCCCCAAGAGACCCAGTACTTC.

The gene calls are TRBV3-1 and TRBJ2-3; TRBD1 aligns across 10 bases. CDR3 length: 16 residues. The germline V gene encodes CDR1 LGHDT and CDR2 YNNKEL (reference sequence). Unmatched junction bases numbered 7, after V lost 4 bases and J lost 3 bases. The CDR3 loop is CASSRGGQGGTDTQYF. The CDR3 region has the DNA TGTGCCAGCAGCCGTGGCGGACAGGGGGGGACAGATACGCAGTATTTT.

The chain employs TRBV4-2 and TRBJ2-3, with no clear D. The germline V gene has CDR1 LGHNA and CDR2 YNFKEQ. V lost 3 bases, J lost 6 bases, and 13 bases lay in between. This CDR3 region has 14 residues. The CDR3 reads CASSQALASDTQYF. The CDR3 nucleotides read TGTGCCAGCAGCCAGGCCCTCGCCTCCGATACGCAGTATTTT.

Here the CDR3 DNA reads TGTGCCATCAGTGTGACAGGGGGCAATGAAAAACTGTTTTTT. Amino acids: CAISVTGGNEKLFF. The chain links TRBV10-3 to TRBJ1-4, with 10 nucleotides matching TRBD1. CDR1 and CDR2 from the germline V gene are ENHRY and SYGVKD. Trimming took 4 bases from V and 5 from J; bases not matched to a gene: 1. The CDR3 sequence is 14 residues long.

This clonotype was seen a few times. CDR3 sequence (DNA): TGTGCCAGCAACATACTAGCGGGGCTCAATGAGCAGTTCTTC. This codes for CASNILAGLNEQFF. The chain is built from TRBV6-2 or TRBV6-3 and TRBJ2-1; 10 nucleotides align to TRBD2. From germline, CDR1 is MNHEY and CDR2 SVGEGT. The CDR3 contains 14 residues. The junction had 6 bases not matched to a gene; V was cut back by 7 bases and J by 6 bases.

The sample holds a few counts of this clonotype. This chain joins TRBV30 and TRBJ2-1; D is undetermined. Germline CDR1 and CDR2: GTSNPN and SVGIG (reference sequence). CDR3 length: 13 amino acids. The V and J ends lost 5 bases and 0 bases respectively, with 8 bases between them. CDR3 nucleotide sequence: TGTGCCTGGCGGAGTGGCTCCTACAATGAGCAGTTCTTC. As protein: CAWRSGSYNEQFF.

The chain recombines TRBV6-1 with TRBJ2-1; 9 positions agree with TRBD1. This CDR3 is built from 15 residues. With 6 bases clipped from V and 0 bases from J, the junction kept 3 bases outside the gene matches. Germline V gives CDR1 MNHNS, CDR2 SASEGT. CDR3 sequence: CASRQTGGSYNEQFF. The CDR3, as DNA: TGTGCCAGCAGGCAGACAGGGGGCTCCTACAATGAGCAGTTCTTC.